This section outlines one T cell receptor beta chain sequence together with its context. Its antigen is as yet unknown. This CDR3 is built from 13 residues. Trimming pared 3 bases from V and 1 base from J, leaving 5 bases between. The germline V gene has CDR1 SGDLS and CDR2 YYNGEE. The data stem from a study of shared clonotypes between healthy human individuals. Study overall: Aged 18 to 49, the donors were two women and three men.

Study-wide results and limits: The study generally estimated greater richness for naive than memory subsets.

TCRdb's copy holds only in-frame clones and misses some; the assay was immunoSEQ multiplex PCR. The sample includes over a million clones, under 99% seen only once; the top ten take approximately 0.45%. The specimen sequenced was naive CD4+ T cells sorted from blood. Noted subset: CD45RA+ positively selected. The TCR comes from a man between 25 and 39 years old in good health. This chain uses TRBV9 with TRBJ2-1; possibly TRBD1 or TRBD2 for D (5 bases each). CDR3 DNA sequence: TGTGCCAGCAGCGGGGGGTCCTACAATGAGCAGTTCTTC. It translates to CASSGGSYNEQFF. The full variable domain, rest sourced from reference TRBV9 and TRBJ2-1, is DSGVTQTPKHLITATGQRVTLRCSPRSGDLSVYWYQQSLDQGLQFLIQYYNGEERAKGNILERFSAQQFPDLHSELNLSSLELGDSALYFCASSGGSYNEQFFGPGTRLTVL.